This is a list of T cell receptor beta chains from one sample in a study of breast tumors, draining lymph nodes, adjacent tissues. TCRdb ran MiXCR on the multiplex PCR reads and lists one entry per CDR3 protein. The repertoire holds fewer than 20,000 distinct CDR3 sequences, with about half as singletons. The sample comprised tumor-adjacent breast tissue. These receptors all come from a female donor with breast cancer. Some clones in this sample may be carry-over from other donors' samples. Each CDR3 is given with its conserved first and last residue. The D gene is left open where the match is weak. Not every row has a clone size; where given, it reads once, few, many or a size class.

clone size: few; V gene: TRBV15; D gene: NA; J gene: TRBJ1-2; CDR3 DNA: TGTGCCACCAGCAGAGAGCCAGCGAACTATGGCTACACCTTC; CDR3 protein: CATSREPANYGYTF
clone size: NA; V gene: TRBV19; D gene: TRBD2; J gene: TRBJ2-1; CDR3 DNA: TGTGCCAGTAGTACCGGACTAGCGGGAGTACTCAGGCAGTTCTTC; CDR3 protein: CASSTGLAGVLRQFF
clone size: NA; V gene: TRBV2; D gene: TRBD1; J gene: TRBJ1-5; CDR3 DNA: TGTGCCAGCTCGGGACAGGGAATTAGTCAGCCCCAGCATTTT; CDR3 protein: CASSGQGISQPQHF
clone size: NA; V gene: TRBV29-1; D gene: TRBD1; J gene: TRBJ1-3; CDR3 DNA: TGCAGCGTGCTATTCGGGACAGGGCCCTCTGGAAACACCATATATTTT; CDR3 protein: CSVLFGTGPSGNTIYF
clone size: once; V gene: TRBV29-1; D gene: NA; J gene: TRBJ1-1; CDR3 DNA: TGCAGCGTTCGGGCCGATTTTGAAGCTTTCTTT; CDR3 protein: CSVRADFEAFF
clone size: NA; V gene: TRBV15; D gene: TRBD2; J gene: TRBJ2-3; CDR3 DNA: TGTGCCACCAGCTTGGGGGGGAACTTAGATACGCAGTATTTT; CDR3 protein: CATSLGGNLDTQYF
clone size: NA; V gene: TRBV19; D gene: TRBD1; J gene: TRBJ1-2; CDR3 DNA: TGTGCCAGTAGCGACAGGGTTAACTATGGCTACACCTTC; CDR3 protein: CASSDRVNYGYTF
clone size: NA; V gene: TRBV19; D gene: NA; J gene: TRBJ2-6; CDR3 DNA: TGTGCCAGTAGAAACAGGGAAACTGGGGCCAACGTCCTGACTTTC; CDR3 protein: CASRNRETGANVLTF
clone size: medium-sized; V gene: TRBV6-6; D gene: NA; J gene: TRBJ1-6; CDR3 DNA: TGTGCCAGCACCGCACAGGGTCTAAATTCACCCCTCCACTTT; CDR3 protein: CASTAQGLNSPLHF
clone size: NA; V gene: TRBV29-1; D gene: NA; J gene: TRBJ2-7; CDR3 DNA: TGCAGCGCCTACAGGGGACCCACGGCGGCGGGGGAGGGCTACGAGCAGTACTTC; CDR3 protein: CSAYRGPTAAGEGYEQYF
clone size: NA; V gene: TRBV9; D gene: TRBD1; J gene: TRBJ1-6; CDR3 DNA: TGTGCCGGCAGCACGGGACAGGAGGAGAATTCACCCTTCCACTTT; CDR3 protein: CAGSTGQEENSPFHF
clone size: NA; V gene: TRBV19; D gene: TRBD1; J gene: TRBJ2-7; CDR3 DNA: TGTGCCAGTAGTCCCGGGACAGGGGTACTCATGACCTACGAGCAGTACTTC; CDR3 protein: CASSPGTGVLMTYEQYF
clone size: medium-sized; V gene: TRBV5-5; D gene: NA; J gene: TRBJ2-7; CDR3 DNA: TGTGCCAGCAGCTCGCGAGGATACGGCTACGAGCAGTACTTC; CDR3 protein: CASSSRGYGYEQYF
clone size: once; V gene: TRBV7-3; D gene: NA; J gene: TRBJ1-6; CDR3 DNA: TGTGCCAGCAGCCGGGACCTTAATTCACCCCTCCACTTT; CDR3 protein: CASSRDLNSPLHF
clone size: medium-sized; V gene: TRBV5-1; D gene: TRBD1; J gene: TRBJ2-7; CDR3 DNA: TGCGCCAGCAGCATACCGGGACAGGGGGCTTGGTCCTACGAGCAGTACTTC; CDR3 protein: CASSIPGQGAWSYEQYF
clone size: large; V gene: TRBV7-9; D gene: NA; J gene: TRBJ2-5; CDR3 DNA: TGTGCCAGCAACAACAGGGACTCTTGGGAGACCCAGTACTTC; CDR3 protein: CASNNRDSWETQYF
clone size: many; V gene: TRBV7-9; D gene: TRBD1; J gene: TRBJ2-3; CDR3 DNA: TGTGCCAGCAGCTTAAAGCAGGGGGCAACCCCAGATACGCAGTATTTT; CDR3 protein: CASSLKQGATPDTQYF
clone size: NA; V gene: TRBV29-1; D gene: NA; J gene: TRBJ1-2; CDR3 DNA: TGCAGCGTTGTTGCCGGAAACTATGGCTACACCTTC; CDR3 protein: CSVVAGNYGYTF
clone size: NA; V gene: TRBV19; D gene: NA; J gene: TRBJ1-4; CDR3 DNA: TGTGCCAGTAGTTCACACTCGTCAGGTCAAGGACTGTTTTTT; CDR3 protein: CASSSHSSGQGLFF
clone size: many; V gene: TRBV14; D gene: TRBD1; J gene: TRBJ2-2; CDR3 DNA: TGTGCCAGCAGCGAAACAGGGGGCCAGGCCGGGGAGCTGTTTTTT; CDR3 protein: CASSETGGQAGELFF
clone size: NA; V gene: TRBV7-2; D gene: NA; J gene: TRBJ2-1; CDR3 DNA: TGTGCCAGCAGCCCAAGTGGCGGGATCTCCTACAATGAGCAGTTCTTC; CDR3 protein: CASSPSGGISYNEQFF
clone size: NA; V gene: TRBV19; D gene: NA; J gene: TRBJ1-2; CDR3 DNA: TGTGCCAGTAGTGATTCTGACGGCTATAAGCTAGGCTACACCTTC; CDR3 protein: CASSDSDGYKLGYTF
clone size: many; V gene: TRBV2; D gene: TRBD1; J gene: TRBJ1-1; CDR3 DNA: TGTGCCAGCAGTTTCGACAGGGGCGATGAAGCTTTCTTT; CDR3 protein: CASSFDRGDEAFF
clone size: many; V gene: TRBV29-1; D gene: NA; J gene: TRBJ1-1; CDR3 DNA: TGCAGCGTTGTTAGGAACACTGAAGCTTTCTTT; CDR3 protein: CSVVRNTEAFF
clone size: medium-sized; V gene: TRBV7-9; D gene: NA; J gene: TRBJ2-7; CDR3 DNA: TGTGCCAGCAGACCGGCTGGGGCCTACGAGCAGTACTTC; CDR3 protein: CASRPAGAYEQYF
clone size: NA; V gene: TRBV25-1; D gene: TRBD1; J gene: TRBJ1-6; CDR3 DNA: TGTGCCAGCAGTTTTTCCGGGACAGGGAATAATTCACCCCTCCACTTT; CDR3 protein: CASSFSGTGNNSPLHF
clone size: medium-sized; V gene: TRBV7-9; D gene: NA; J gene: TRBJ2-7; CDR3 DNA: TGTGCCAGCAGCGAGGGACCCTACGAGCAGTACTTC; CDR3 protein: CASSEGPYEQYF
clone size: once; V gene: TRBV27; D gene: NA; J gene: TRBJ1-6; CDR3 DNA: TGTGCCAGCTCTGACAGAAGAAATTCACCCCTCCACTTT; CDR3 protein: CASSDRRNSPLHF
clone size: NA; V gene: TRBV9; D gene: TRBD2; J gene: TRBJ2-1; CDR3 DNA: TGTGCCAGCAGCGGTGGGACTAGCGGGAGGGGAGCGAGTAGCACCTACAATGAGCAGTTCTTC; CDR3 protein: CASSGGTSGRGASSTYNEQFF
clone size: NA; V gene: TRBV10-3; D gene: TRBD2; J gene: TRBJ2-2; CDR3 DNA: TGCGCCGTCAGAAAGCGGGACGACACCGGGGAGCTGTTTTTT; CDR3 protein: CAVRKRDDTGELFF
clone size: NA; V gene: TRBV20-1; D gene: TRBD2; J gene: TRBJ2-7; CDR3 DNA: TGCAGTGCCACGACTAGCGGGAGGGCAGCCTACGAGCAGTACTTC; CDR3 protein: CSATTSGRAAYEQYF
clone size: NA; V gene: TRBV5-1; D gene: TRBD2; J gene: TRBJ2-7; CDR3 DNA: TGCGCCAGCAGCTTGTCTAGCGGGGACACCTACGAGCAGTACTTC; CDR3 protein: CASSLSSGDTYEQYF
clone size: NA; V gene: TRBV29-1; D gene: NA; J gene: TRBJ2-2; CDR3 DNA: TGCAGCGTTACCCACGGGACTTTTGGCACCGGGGAGCTGTTTTTT; CDR3 protein: CSVTHGTFGTGELFF
clone size: medium-sized; V gene: TRBV24-1; D gene: TRBD2; J gene: TRBJ2-5; CDR3 DNA: TGTGCCACCAGTGACCCGAGACTAGCCGGGGAGACCCAGTACTTC; CDR3 protein: CATSDPRLAGETQYF
clone size: NA; V gene: TRBV9; D gene: TRBD1; J gene: TRBJ2-5; CDR3 DNA: TGTGCCAGCAGCGTAGGACAGGGGGCAGGGGAGACCCAGTACTTC; CDR3 protein: CASSVGQGAGETQYF
clone size: NA; V gene: TRBV7-8; D gene: TRBD2; J gene: TRBJ2-7; CDR3 DNA: TGTGCCAGCAGCTTAGTCCTAGCGGGAGTTTCCGAGCAGTACTTC; CDR3 protein: CASSLVLAGVSEQYF
clone size: NA; V gene: TRBV20-1; D gene: NA; J gene: TRBJ2-7; CDR3 DNA: TGCAGTGCTAGGGTCAGGCACGAGCAGTACTTC; CDR3 protein: CSARVRHEQYF
clone size: NA; V gene: TRBV20-1; D gene: NA; J gene: TRBJ1-1; CDR3 DNA: TGCAGTGCTCCCACCTCGACAGTAAACACTGAAGCTTTCTTT; CDR3 protein: CSAPTSTVNTEAFF
clone size: NA; V gene: TRBV12-3/TRBV12-4; D gene: TRBD1; J gene: TRBJ1-6; CDR3 DNA: TGTGCCAGCAGTCGGGACAGGGGTTCACCCCTCCACTTT; CDR3 protein: CASSRDRGSPLHF
clone size: NA; V gene: TRBV20-1; D gene: TRBD2; J gene: TRBJ2-5; CDR3 DNA: TGCAGTGAGGCGGGAGATTTAGAGACCCAGTACTTC; CDR3 protein: CSEAGDLETQYF
clone size: many; V gene: TRBV18; D gene: NA; J gene: TRBJ2-1; CDR3 DNA: TGTGCCAGCTCACCAATGGGCATTGAAGAGCAGTTCTTC; CDR3 protein: CASSPMGIEEQFF
clone size: once; V gene: TRBV10-2; D gene: NA; J gene: TRBJ1-5; CDR3 DNA: TGCGCCAGCAGTGAGTCGAGACAGGAGTATAGCAATCAGCCCCAGCATTTT; CDR3 protein: CASSESRQEYSNQPQHF
clone size: many; V gene: TRBV18; D gene: TRBD1; J gene: TRBJ1-2; CDR3 DNA: TGTGCCAGCTCAGCCGGACAGGCTTCTAACTATGGCTACACCTTC; CDR3 protein: CASSAGQASNYGYTF
clone size: medium-sized; V gene: TRBV7-2; D gene: TRBD2; J gene: TRBJ2-3; CDR3 DNA: TGTGCCAGCAGCTTAGTGGGCGGGAGGAGCACAGATACGCAGTATTTT; CDR3 protein: CASSLVGGRSTDTQYF
clone size: many; V gene: TRBV20-1; D gene: TRBD1; J gene: TRBJ2-2; CDR3 DNA: TGCAGTGCCGGGGGCGGGACAGGGCGCACAGGGGAGCTGTTTTTT; CDR3 protein: CSAGGGTGRTGELFF
clone size: medium-sized; V gene: TRBV7-9; D gene: NA; J gene: TRBJ2-1; CDR3 DNA: TGTGCCAGCAGTCATGAGCGAACCTACAATGAGCAGTTCTTC; CDR3 protein: CASSHERTYNEQFF
clone size: NA; V gene: TRBV7-2; D gene: NA; J gene: TRBJ1-5; CDR3 DNA: TGTGCCAGCAGCTTAGGAGAGGGGGGGGCAGACAATCAGCCCCAGCATTTT; CDR3 protein: CASSLGEGGADNQPQHF
clone size: once; V gene: TRBV24-1; D gene: NA; J gene: TRBJ2-7; CDR3 DNA: TGTGCCACCAGCGACACCTCCTACGGGCAGTACTTC; CDR3 protein: CATSDTSYGQYF
clone size: many; V gene: TRBV11-2; D gene: NA; J gene: TRBJ2-7; CDR3 DNA: TGTGCCAGCAGACCATCGAGAGCGGCACCCTCCTACGAGCAGTACTTC; CDR3 protein: CASRPSRAAPSYEQYF
clone size: NA; V gene: TRBV29-1; D gene: NA; J gene: TRBJ2-7; CDR3 DNA: TGCAGCGTTGAAGCTTCTCAATACGAGCAGTACTTC; CDR3 protein: CSVEASQYEQYF
clone size: NA; V gene: TRBV4-3; D gene: NA; J gene: TRBJ1-3; CDR3 DNA: TGCGCCAGCAGCCAAGATAAAGCTGGAAACACCATATATTTT; CDR3 protein: CASSQDKAGNTIYF
clone size: once; V gene: TRBV7-8; D gene: NA; J gene: TRBJ2-7; CDR3 DNA: TGTGCCAGCAGCTACGATGGTGGGTTTCCCTACGAGCAGTACTTC; CDR3 protein: CASSYDGGFPYEQYF
clone size: many; V gene: TRBV6-5; D gene: NA; J gene: TRBJ2-7; CDR3 DNA: TGTGCCAGCAGTTACTCTAGCGGAGGCTACGAGCAGTACTTC; CDR3 protein: CASSYSSGGYEQYF
clone size: many; V gene: TRBV20-1; D gene: NA; J gene: TRBJ2-3; CDR3 DNA: TGCAGTGCCTCCAGAGCGGAGTCGGGCACAGATACGCAGTATTTT; CDR3 protein: CSASRAESGTDTQYF
clone size: medium-sized; V gene: TRBV10-3; D gene: NA; J gene: TRBJ2-3; CDR3 DNA: TGTGCCATCAGTTTGGACAGTAACACAGATACGCAGTATTTT; CDR3 protein: CAISLDSNTDTQYF
clone size: medium-sized; V gene: TRBV30; D gene: NA; J gene: TRBJ1-6; CDR3 DNA: TGTGCCGGGGGAGGAGACAGCAATTCACCCCTCCACTTT; CDR3 protein: CAGGGDSNSPLHF